This note documents a single T cell receptor (beta chain) sequence. The antigen remains undetermined. This sample was taken from a study of metastatic and nonmetastatic thyroid tumors. Turning to the study itself: Repertoire data that came from the blood and tumor or nodule tissue of malignant and benign thyroid patients were compared.

Study findings and constraints: Significantly greater TCR beta diversity was reportedly found in malignant thyroid tumors than in benign nodules (in blood and tumor).

Per the study methods: The study built a papillary thyroid cancer distant-metastasis classifier from CDR3 differences across clinicopathological groups. Through MiXCR, TCRdb re-clonotyped the PCR reads. These V and J calls are TCRdb output, not the study's own analysis. Of about 56,000 clones in the sample, roughly 30% were seen once. Germline V CDR1 and CDR2: MGHRA, YSYEKL. The CDR3 spans 15 residues. Germline trimming cut 4 bases from V and 3 bases from J; bases unmatched to any gene: 2. Not a single patient had been given any form of treatment at any point before undergoing thyroid surgery. The V call is TRBV4-1, the J call TRBJ2-3; TRBD2 matches at 12 bases. Sequencing input: blood. The source is a female donor with papillary thyroid cancer or a benign thyroid nodule (not recorded which). Some clones in this sample may be carry-over from other donors' samples. CDR3: CASSLGLAGTDTQYF. For the CDR3, the DNA is TGCGCCAGCAGCCTCGGACTAGCGGGAACAGATACGCAGTATTTT.